This T cell receptor beta chain stems from a study of cytomegalovirus exposure and HLA in healthy donors. Study information: In an earlier analysis, 95 million to 140 million unique TCR beta sequences were found from approximately 170 million T cells.

This CDR3 region has 15 residues. Germline V lookup: CDR1 SEHNR, CDR2 FQNEAQ (reference sequence). V shed 4 bases and J shed 2 bases, with 14 bases lying between them. Use of 60 Vbeta and 13 Jbeta primers characterized the PCR. How the authors handled the data: An analysis performed later counted about 80 million unique TCR beta chains (around 10 million of them shared). Assay used: immunoSEQ multiplex PCR; TCRdb lists only in-frame clones, some missing. The V and J calls and clone size were taken over from that table, and D and trimming were inferred from the DNA. The data hold over 250,000 clones, with roughly 70% observed a single time. In nominal health when sampled, donors likely had unrecorded immune exposures nonetheless.

The chain couples TRBV7-9 to TRBJ2-5; TRBD1 is a possible D gene (7 bases). This receptor was identified in a female donor in good health and CMV-seronegative. The sample taken for sequencing was PBMCs. CDR3 bases: TGTGCCAGCAGCTCCCCCAGGGGGGCGCAAGAGACCCAGTACTTC. Protein sequence: CASSSPRGAQETQYF.